The TCR beta chain described here comes from a study of T cells after yellow fever vaccination. This clonotype was seen only a few times. CDR3 size: 14 residues. Germline V CDR1 and CDR2: MDHEN, SYDVKM. The ends lost 7 bases at V and 5 bases at J; junction bases unmatched: 9. One entry per CDR3 protein, called by TCRdb with MiXCR from the 5' RACE reads. The repertoire holds 300,000 or so distinct CDR3 sequences, with roughly 8.7% as singletons. Sequences were derived from CD4+ T cells sorted from PBMCs, sampled 5 days after the yellow fever booster vaccination. This TCR was recovered from a man aged 18-30 years who received the YFV17D yellow fever vaccine. The chain joins TRBV28 to TRBJ1-1; 8 positions match TRBD1. The CDR3 protein is CASKRGQAGTEAFF. In DNA, the CDR3 is TGTGCCAGCAAAAGGGGACAGGCGGGAACTGAAGCTTTCTTT.